These T cell receptor beta chains were read from a single sample in a study of T cell repertoires in cytomegalovirus infection. TCRdb reprocessed the reads via MiXCR and lists one record per CDR3 protein. The repertoire has about 920,000 distinct CDR3 sequences, approximately 33% of them found once; the top ten carry over 10%. No antigens are known for them. The sample in question was cultured CD8+ T cells from PBMCs, obtained from culture after CMV antigen stimulation. These receptors were taken from a human donor in good health (CMV status not recorded). Some clones in this sample may be carry-over from other donors' samples. The CDR3 runs from the conserved cysteine through the conserved F or W. D genes are given only for firm matches. Clone size is given for some rows only: seen once, a few or many times, or a class if the clone is expanded.

abundance | d_gene | j_gene | v_gene | CDR3nt | CDR3aa
- | - | TRBJ2-3 | TRBV7-6 | TGTGCTAGCAGCTTAATGGGGCCGGCAGATACGCAGTATTTT | CASSLMGPADTQYF
few | - | TRBJ2-2 | TRBV10-3 | TGTGCCATCAGTGAGTCGTGGACCACCGGGGAGCTGTTTTTT | CAISESWTTGELFF
few | - | TRBJ1-6 | TRBV14 | TGTGCCAGCAGCCAAGTTCCCGGGGCACCCCTCCACTTT | CASSQVPGAPLHF
- | TRBD1 | TRBJ1-4 | TRBV7-9 | TGTGCCAGCAGCTTATCAACCTCGGGACAGGGGGCGACTGAAAAACTGTTTTTT | CASSLSTSGQGATEKLFF
- | - | TRBJ1-1 | TRBV15 | TGTGCCACCAGGCGGGGGGTAGGGGCTGAAGCTTTCTTT | CATRRGVGAEAFF
few | - | TRBJ2-3 | TRBV15 | TGTGCCACCAGCAGAGTCCCTCGTGGAAGCACAGATACGCAGTATTTT | CATSRVPRGSTDTQYF
- | - | TRBJ2-2 | TRBV19 | TGTGCCAGCCAGGACTACTACCTTTCCACCGGGGAGCTGTTTTTT | CASQDYYLSTGELFF
- | - | TRBJ2-3 | TRBV10-3 | TGTGCCATCAGTGAGGAGCATGACCTTCGAGATACGCAGTATTTT | CAISEEHDLRDTQYF
- | - | TRBJ2-1 | TRBV4-3 | TGCGCCAGCAGCCGAACTAGTGGGAATGAGCAGTTCTTC | CASSRTSGNEQFF
- | - | TRBJ2-3 | TRBV15 | TGTGCCACCAGCCTCACTAGCCCCCACACAGATACGCAGTATTTT | CATSLTSPHTDTQYF
many | - | TRBJ2-7 | TRBV7-9 | TGTGCCAGCAGCTCGCCAAATAGCTCCTACGAGCAGTACTTC | CASSSPNSSYEQYF
once | TRBD2 | TRBJ2-3 | TRBV27 | TGTGCCAGCAGTTTATTTGGGGGGGGAGTTCAAGATACGCAGTATTTT | CASSLFGGGVQDTQYF
many | TRBD2 | TRBJ2-1 | TRBV7-2 | TGTGCCAGCAGCTTAGGGGCGCTAGCGGGGGGTGGGCAGTTCTTC | CASSLGALAGGGQFF
many | - | TRBJ1-2 | TRBV7-2 | TGTGCCAGCAGTTCCGGGTTTGGCTACACCTTC | CASSSGFGYTF
few | - | TRBJ1-4 | TRBV28 | TGTGCCAGCACCTTAGAGGCTCTTGCAACTAATGAAAAACTGTTTTTT | CASTLEALATNEKLFF
- | - | TRBJ2-7 | TRBV28 | TGTGCCAGCAGGGACTCCCCCTCGCCCGAGCAGTACTTC | CASRDSPSPEQYF
- | - | TRBJ1-6 | TRBV2 | TGTGCCAGCAAGGAGAGCTCCTATAATTCACCCCTCCACTTT | CASKESSYNSPLHF
few | - | TRBJ1-2 | TRBV20-1 | TGCAGTGCTAGAGTCGGCTACACCTTC | CSARVGYTF
few | TRBD1 | TRBJ2-3 | TRBV20-1 | TGCAGTGCTTTGAGGGTTGGGGACAGGGGTTTCACAGATACGCAGTATTTT | CSALRVGDRGFTDTQYF
- | TRBD2 | TRBJ2-1 | TRBV10-2 | TGCGCCAGCCGCGTAGCGGGGGGGCCGGTTTATGAGCAGTTCTTC | CASRVAGGPVYEQFF
- | TRBD1 | TRBJ1-5 | TRBV12-3/TRBV12-4 | TGTGCCAGCACCACCGGGACAGGGGGCTCTCAGCCCCAGCATTTT | CASTTGTGGSQPQHF
- | - | TRBJ2-7 | TRBV12-3/TRBV12-4 | TGTGCCAGCGGGGACTCCTTAACCTACGAGCAGTACTTC | CASGDSLTYEQYF
few | - | TRBJ1-5 | TRBV7-7 | TGTGCTAGCAGCTTAAATACGGGTCAGCCCCAGCATTTT | CASSLNTGQPQHF
many | - | TRBJ2-2 | TRBV6-1 | TGTGCCAGCAATTCCCGACATGGGCCCGGGGAGCTGTTTTTT | CASNSRHGPGELFF
- | - | TRBJ1-1 | TRBV7-6 | TGTGCCAGCAGCCCCGTGGGGGGGGCTGAAGCTTTCTTT | CASSPVGGAEAFF
- | - | TRBJ2-4 | TRBV19 | TGTGTCAGCGGCAGTTCGGCCAAAAACATTCAGTACTTC | CVSGSSAKNIQYF
- | TRBD1 | TRBJ1-1 | TRBV6-6 | TGTGCCAGCAGTAATGACAGGGGGCGAGGCACTGAAGCTTTCTTT | CASSNDRGRGTEAFF
few | - | TRBJ1-2 | TRBV12-3/TRBV12-4 | TGTGCCAGCAGTAGCCTGGGCCCCCCAGGAGCTAACTATGGCTACACCTTC | CASSSLGPPGANYGYTF
few | - | TRBJ1-6 | TRBV6-5 | TGTGCCAGCAGTTTAACAGGGTCGGCCTATAATTCACCCCTCCACTTT | CASSLTGSAYNSPLHF
few | - | TRBJ2-1 | TRBV27 | TGTGCCAGCCTTGGTCCTCGCCCTGGAGTCAACAATGAGCAGTTCTTC | CASLGPRPGVNNEQFF
few | TRBD1 | TRBJ1-6 | TRBV27 | TGTGCCAGCAGTCCTAGGAGCCGACAGGGTACGGATAATTCACCCCTCCACTTT | CASSPRSRQGTDNSPLHF
many | - | TRBJ1-1 | TRBV4-1 | TGCGCCAGCAGCGGTGGCAGCATGAACACTGAAGCTTTCTTT | CASSGGSMNTEAFF
few | - | TRBJ1-2 | TRBV5-8 | TGTGCCAGCAGCCCGACCCCGTACTATGGCTACACCTTC | CASSPTPYYGYTF
- | TRBD1 | TRBJ2-7 | TRBV10-3 | TGTGCCATCAGTGAGTTCCGACAGGGGGCCTACGAGCAGTACTTC | CAISEFRQGAYEQYF
few | - | TRBJ2-5 | TRBV7-9 | TGTGCCAGCAGCCAAGGAATGAAAGAGACCCAGTACTTC | CASSQGMKETQYF
- | TRBD2 | TRBJ2-2 | TRBV6-2/TRBV6-3 | TGTGCCAACAGCTCCCGGGACTACTACACCGGGGAGCTGTTTTTT | CANSSRDYYTGELFF
- | - | TRBJ1-2 | TRBV6-2/TRBV6-3 | TGTGCCAGCAGTTACCAGCGGGACTATGGCTACACCTTC | CASSYQRDYGYTF
few | - | TRBJ2-5 | TRBV6-1 | TGTGCCATACGTAGCGGGACCCAGTACTTC | CAIRSGTQYF
- | TRBD1 | TRBJ2-1 | TRBV6-5 | TGTGCCAGCAGTTACGGGACAGGGAATGAGCAGTTCTTC | CASSYGTGNEQFF
- | - | TRBJ1-4 | TRBV27 | TGTGCCAGCAGTGCCCCGGACGGGGCTAATGAAAAACTGTTTTTT | CASSAPDGANEKLFF
few | TRBD1 | TRBJ2-7 | TRBV10-3 | TGTGCCATCACCACAGGGGACAGGTCCTACGAGCAGTACTTC | CAITTGDRSYEQYF
- | TRBD1 | TRBJ2-1 | TRBV10-3 | TGTGCCATCAGTGCCGGGACAGGGACCCTTGGTGAGCAGTTCTTC | CAISAGTGTLGEQFF
- | - | TRBJ2-5 | TRBV12-5 | TGTGCTAGTGGTCTAGGGACTGCCCAAGAGACCCAGTACTTC | CASGLGTAQETQYF
- | - | TRBJ2-3 | TRBV19 | TGTGCCAGTAGTATAGATCATTATACGCAGTATTTT | CASSIDHYTQYF
few | - | TRBJ2-1 | TRBV7-8 | TGTGCCAGCAGCCTCGCCCGACTAGTGGGCAATGAGCAGTTCTTC | CASSLARLVGNEQFF
few | TRBD1 | TRBJ1-1 | TRBV19 | TGTGCCAGTAGAGAGGGACAGTCGAACACTGAAGCTTTCTTT | CASREGQSNTEAFF
- | TRBD1 | TRBJ1-5 | TRBV12-3/TRBV12-4 | TGTGCCAGCAGTTTTACGACAGCCCTGGGGGACAGAAGCAATCAGCCCCAGCATTTT | CASSFTTALGDRSNQPQHF
- | - | TRBJ1-5 | TRBV6-1 | TGTGCCAGCAGTTCCTATAATAGCAATCAGCCCCAGCATTTT | CASSSYNSNQPQHF
many | - | TRBJ2-1 | TRBV11-1 | TGTGCCAGCAGCGTCAGGGGAGGCTACAATGAGCAGTTCTTC | CASSVRGGYNEQFF
- | - | TRBJ1-1 | TRBV9 | TGTGCCAGCAGCGTAGGGGGGTCTGAAGTTTTCTTT | CASSVGGSEVFF